The entry below describes one T cell receptor beta chain. Profiling relied on immunoSEQ multiplex PCR, and the TCRdb table lists in-frame clones only, not all of them. The table has about 140,000 clones, 60% to 85% seen once. The data derive from a study of blood T cell repertoires in COVID-19. V was clipped by 0 bases and J by 0 bases; unmatched bases: 4. The CDR3 length is 17 residues. Per the germline V gene, CDR1 is LGHNA and CDR2 is YSLEER. The chain recombines TRBV4-3 with TRBJ2-2; 7 positions match TRBD1. The sample comprised peripheral blood. The source is an elderly woman with active or convalescent COVID-19. CDR3 amino acids: CASSQDEGAANTGELFF. The CDR3 DNA reads as TGCGCCAGCAGCCAAGATGAGGGGGCGGCGAACACCGGGGAGCTGTTTTTT.